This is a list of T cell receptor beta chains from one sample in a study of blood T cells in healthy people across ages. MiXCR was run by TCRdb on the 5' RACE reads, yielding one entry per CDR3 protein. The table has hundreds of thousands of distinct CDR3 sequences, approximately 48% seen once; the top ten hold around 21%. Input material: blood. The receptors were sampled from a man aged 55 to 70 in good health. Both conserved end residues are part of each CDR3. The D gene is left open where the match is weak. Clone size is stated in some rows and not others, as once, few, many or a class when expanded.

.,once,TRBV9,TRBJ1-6,CASSPTAGSSYNSPLHF,TGTGCCAGCAGCCCCACCGCCGGGAGCTCCTATAATTCGCCCCTCCACTTT
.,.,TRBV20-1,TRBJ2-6,CSAYGRFQSRANVLTF,TGCAGTGCTTATGGCAGGTTCCAATCAAGGGCCAACGTCCTGACTTTC
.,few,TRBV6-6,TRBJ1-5,CASSTEGSLNQPQHF,TGTGCCAGCAGTACCGAGGGTTCCCTCAATCAGCCCCAGCATTTT
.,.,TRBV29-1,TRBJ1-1,CSVVPLGNTEAFF,TGCAGCGTTGTCCCCCTAGGGAACACTGAAGCTTTCTTT
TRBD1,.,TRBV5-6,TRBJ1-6,CASSLVGTANSPLHF,TGTGCCAGCAGCTTGGTTGGGACAGCGAATTCACCCCTCCACTTT
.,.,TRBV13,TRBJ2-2,CASSFFRENTLNTGELFF,TGTGCCAGCAGCTTCTTCAGGGAAAACACGTTGAACACCGGGGAGCTGTTTTTT
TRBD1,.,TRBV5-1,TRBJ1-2,CASKTGTAGGGYTF,TGCGCCAGCAAAACCGGGACAGCAGGTGGAGGCTACACCTTC
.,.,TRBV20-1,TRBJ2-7,CSARGGKDYEQYF,TGCAGTGCTAGAGGGGGAAAAGACTACGAGCAGTACTTC
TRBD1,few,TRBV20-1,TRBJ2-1,CSARDRDRYNEQFF,TGCAGTGCTAGAGATAGGGACAGGTACAATGAGCAGTTCTTC
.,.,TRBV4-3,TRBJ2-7,CASSQERRGSYEQYF,TGCGCCAGCAGCCAAGAACGGAGGGGCTCCTACGAGCAGTACTTC
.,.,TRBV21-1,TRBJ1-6,CASSTLGAGWQSPLHF,TGTGCCAGCAGCACCTTAGGGGCAGGGTGGCAATCACCCCTCCACTTT
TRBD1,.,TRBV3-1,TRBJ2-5,CASSQDRTSSNEQYF,TGTGCCAGCAGCCAGGACAGGACCTCGAGTAATGAGCAGTACTTC
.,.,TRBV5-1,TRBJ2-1,CASSPGFGNEQFF,TGCGCCAGCAGCCCCGGCTTTGGCAATGAGCAGTTCTTC
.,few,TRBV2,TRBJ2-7,CASTNNYEQYF,TGTGCCAGCACCAACAACTACGAGCAGTACTTC
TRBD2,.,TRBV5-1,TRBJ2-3,CASSFQRGSTDTQYF,TGCGCCAGCAGCTTCCAGCGGGGGAGCACAGATACGCAGTATTTT
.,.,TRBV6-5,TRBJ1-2,CASSQGVGYTF,TGTGCCAGCAGTCAAGGGGTTGGCTACACCTTC
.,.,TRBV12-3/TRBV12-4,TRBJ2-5,CASSFAQPRYQETQYF,TGTGCCAGCAGTTTCGCACAGCCAAGGTACCAAGAGACCCAGTACTTC
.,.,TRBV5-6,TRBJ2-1,CASSLVGRGPNEQFF,TGTGCCAGCAGCTTGGTGGGCCGGGGCCCCAATGAGCAGTTCTTC
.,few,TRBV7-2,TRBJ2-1,CASSLPVNSYNEQFF,TGTGCCAGCAGCTTACCCGTGAACTCCTACAATGAGCAGTTCTTC
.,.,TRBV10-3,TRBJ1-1,CAISDPGQPNTEAFF,TGTGCCATCAGTGATCCTGGGCAGCCGAACACTGAAGCTTTCTTT
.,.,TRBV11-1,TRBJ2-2,CASSFPQGASAGELFF,TGTGCCAGCAGCTTCCCACAGGGCGCCTCGGCCGGGGAGCTGTTTTTT
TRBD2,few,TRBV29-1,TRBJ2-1,CSVEDGGLAGNEQFF,TGCAGCGTTGAAGACGGGGGACTAGCGGGGAATGAGCAGTTCTTC
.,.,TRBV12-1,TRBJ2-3,CASRVDTQYF,TGTGCCAGCAGGGTAGATACGCAGTATTTT
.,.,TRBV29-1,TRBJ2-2,CSVGYGGGELFF,TGCAGCGTTGGCTATGGGGGCGGGGAGCTGTTTTTT
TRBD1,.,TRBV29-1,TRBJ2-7,CSVEKRGQGAYEQYF,TGCAGCGTTGAAAAAAGGGGACAGGGGGCCTACGAGCAGTACTTC
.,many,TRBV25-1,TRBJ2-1,CASSDKTRGNEQFF,TGTGCCAGCAGTGACAAAACCCGGGGCAATGAGCAGTTCTTC
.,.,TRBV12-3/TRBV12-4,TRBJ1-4,CASSAKQTTNEKLFF,TGTGCCAGCAGTGCCAAACAAACAACTAATGAAAAACTGTTTTTT
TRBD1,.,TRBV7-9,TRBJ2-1,CASSPFQGVVDNEQFF,TGTGCCAGCTCCCCCTTTCAGGGGGTCGTGGACAATGAGCAGTTCTTC
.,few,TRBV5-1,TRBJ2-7,CASSLDSPYEQYF,TGCGCCAGCAGCTTGGACAGTCCATACGAGCAGTACTTC
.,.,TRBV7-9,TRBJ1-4,CASSRGGTATNEKLFF,TGTGCCAGCAGCCGTGGGGGAACTGCAACTAATGAAAAACTGTTTTTT
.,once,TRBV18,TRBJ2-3,CASSPSVSGGDTQYF,TGTGCCAGCTCACCATCGGTCTCAGGAGGGGATACGCAGTATTTT
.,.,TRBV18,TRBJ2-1,CASSPGWAPGGNEQFF,TGTGCCAGCTCACCGGGATGGGCTCCTGGAGGCAATGAGCAGTTCTTC
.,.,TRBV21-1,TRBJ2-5,CVSSKGVRGETQYF,TGTGTCAGCAGCAAAGGGGTCAGGGGGGAGACCCAGTACTTC
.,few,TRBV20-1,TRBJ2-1,CSAPRGFQLDNEQFF,TGCAGTGCCCCCCGAGGATTTCAACTAGACAATGAGCAGTTCTTC
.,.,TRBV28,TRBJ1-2,CASSLRGSGYTF,TGTGCCAGCAGTTTAAGGGGGAGCGGCTACACCTTC
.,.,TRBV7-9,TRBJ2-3,CTSSFLQGAGTDTQYF,TGTACCAGCAGCTTTCTACAGGGTGCGGGTACAGATACGCAGTATTTT
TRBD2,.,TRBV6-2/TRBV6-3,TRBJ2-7,CASSYGKTSGGSYEQYF,TGTGCCAGCAGTTACGGAAAGACTAGCGGGGGTTCCTACGAGCAGTACTTC
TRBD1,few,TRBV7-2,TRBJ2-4,CASSSDGQGRNIQYF,TGTGCCAGCAGCTCGGACGGACAGGGGCGAAACATTCAGTACTTC
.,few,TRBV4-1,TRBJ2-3,CASSQVGGRPDTQYF,TGCGCCAGCAGCCAAGTTGGCGGCAGGCCAGATACGCAGTATTTT
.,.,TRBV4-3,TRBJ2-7,CASSQDNRRSYEQYF,TGCGCCAGCAGCCAAGATAATAGGCGCTCCTACGAGCAGTACTTC
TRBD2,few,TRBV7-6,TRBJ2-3,CASSLGTSGGATTDTQYF,TGTGCCAGCAGCTTAGGGACTAGCGGGGGGGCTACGACAGATACGCAGTATTTT
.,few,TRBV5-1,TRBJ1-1,CASSSNIENTEAFF,TGCGCCAGCAGCTCTAATATTGAGAACACTGAAGCTTTCTTT
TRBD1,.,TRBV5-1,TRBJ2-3,CASSPPGTGRTDTQYF,TGCGCCAGCAGCCCCCCCGGGACAGGTCGCACAGATACGCAGTATTTT
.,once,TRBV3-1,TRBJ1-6,CASSRNRVRNNSPLHF,TGTGCCAGCAGCCGTAACAGGGTACGGAACAATTCACCCCTCCACTTT
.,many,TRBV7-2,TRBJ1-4,CASSPRATNEKLFF,TGTGCCAGCAGCCCTCGGGCAACTAATGAAAAACTGTTTTTT